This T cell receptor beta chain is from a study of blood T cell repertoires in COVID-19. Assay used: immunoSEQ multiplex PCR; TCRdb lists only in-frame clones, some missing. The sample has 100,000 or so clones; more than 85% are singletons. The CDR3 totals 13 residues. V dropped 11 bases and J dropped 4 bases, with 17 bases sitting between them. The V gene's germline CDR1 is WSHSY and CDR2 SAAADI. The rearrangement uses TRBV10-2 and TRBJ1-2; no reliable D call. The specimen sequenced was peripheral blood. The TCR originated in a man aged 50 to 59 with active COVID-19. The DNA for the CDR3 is TGCGCCGGACTTGAGGACGGAGGCTATGGCTACACCTTC. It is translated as CAGLEDGGYGYTF.